This T cell receptor (beta chain) stems from a study of cytomegalovirus exposure and HLA in healthy donors. Study information: Genotyping of some 400 donors showed that 80% to 90% belonged to the Caucasian-associated ancestry cluster.

The CDR3 consists of 18 residues. V lost 8 bases to trimming and J lost 6 bases, with 32 bases between them. The germline gives CDR1 MGHDK, CDR2 SYGVNS. A few counts support this clone. The target antigen is unknown. Findings of the study overall: Later on, analysis showed that most CMV-associated TCR beta chains appeared to be HLA-restricted. As a later analysis revealed, the rate of TCR association differed by HLA locus, with DRB1 most and HLA-C fewest.

13 Jbeta primers and 60 Vbeta primers were used for the PCR. Profiling relied on immunoSEQ multiplex PCR, and the TCRdb table lists in-frame clones only, not all of them. This table has 99,000 or so clones, over 80% appearing once. This receptor was taken from a female donor in good health and CMV-seropositive. Sequenced sample: PBMCs. J is TRBJ2-7 and V is TRBV25-1; a possible D gene is TRBD1 (6 bases). CDR3 sequence reads: CASQDSTAQNTGLSEQYF. The CDR3 DNA follows: TGTGCCAGCCAAGACAGTACGGCGCAAAACACAGGGTTAAGCGAGCAGTACTTC.